This TCR beta chain was observed in a study of shared clonotypes between healthy human individuals. Points from the study as a whole: In this cohort, only blood was sampled, and tissue repertoires likely differ.

Points on this clone: Its antigen remains unidentified.

The CDR3 consists of 15 residues. Germline V gene data show CDR1 as MNHEY and CDR2 as SVGAGI. The junction had 5 bases not matched to a gene; V was cut back by 0 bases and J by 6 bases. Sequencing was performed with immunoSEQ multiplex PCR; in TCRdb, only in-frame clones are kept and a portion is missing. Of 2 million to 2.5 million clones listed, roughly 90% are singletons. V usage is TRBV6-5 and J usage is TRBJ2-1; 7 nucleotides line up with TRBD2. This TCR was sampled from a man between 18 and 35 years old in good health. Some clones in this sample may be carry-over from other donors' samples. The sequencing input was naive CD4+ T cells from PBMCs. Subset described: CD45RA+ positively selected. The CDR3 reads CASSYSAGVANEQFF. The DNA of the CDR3 is TGTGCCAGCAGTTACTCGGCGGGAGTAGCCAATGAGCAGTTCTTC.